What follows are 18 T cell receptor beta chains derived from one specimen sequenced in a study of T-cell memory formation after mild COVID-19. TCRdb passed the 5' RACE reads through MiXCR, listing each CDR3 protein once. The sample includes some 600,000 distinct CDR3 sequences, around 15% of them seen just once. Input material: PBMCs or a T cell subset sorted from them (not recorded which). The source of these receptors is an adult woman who had mild COVID-19 (a few samples of this study predate the infection). Cell type and time point are not known.

About this clonotype: A much larger clone lies a single base off, so this may be a read error. CDR3 in DNA: TGTGCCAGTAGCCTACCCGGGGTTCTCGGCGAGCAGTACTTC. Protein product: CASSLPGVLGEQYF. The chain carries TRBV19 and TRBJ2-7; a weak D match, TRBD2 (5 bases). V was cut by 6 bases and J by 6 bases, with 18 bases left in between. Germline V lookup: CDR1 LNHDA, CDR2 SQIVND (reference sequence). The CDR3 runs to 14 residues.

This clonotype was seen at least ten times. This rearrangement joins TRBV6-5 to TRBJ2-3, with a tentative D call TRBD1 (7 bases). Deletions cut 4 bases from V and 4 bases from J, with 21 bases between. CDR1 and CDR2 (germline): MNHEY, SVGAGI. The CDR3 covers 17 residues. This CDR3 is CASSLTPLAQGADTQYF. The CDR3 DNA follows: TGTGCCAGCAGTTTGACCCCGCTAGCGCAGGGGGCAGATACGCAGTATTTT.

V usage is TRBV4-3 and J usage is TRBJ1-5; D is perhaps TRBD1 (6 bases). The CDR3 spans 15 residues. Germline V CDR1 and CDR2: LGHNA, YSLEER. V was pared by 4 bases and J by 3 bases, with 13 bases between. This chain's CDR3 is CASSRSQGSNQPQHF. CDR3 DNA: TGCGCCAGCAGCCGGTCACAGGGATCCAATCAGCCCCAGCATTTT.

There are a few counts of this clonotype. The chain carries TRBV7-9 and TRBJ2-7, with TRBD2 matching over 9 bases. The V and J ends lost 1 base and 4 bases, in that order; junction bases with no gene match: 5. The CDR3 is made up of 15 amino acids. Germline CDR1 and CDR2: SEHNR and FQNEAQ (reference sequence). The CDR3 protein is CASSLGLADPYEQYF. In DNA, the CDR3 is TGTGCCAGCAGCTTAGGACTAGCGGACCCTTACGAGCAGTACTTC.

The chain links TRBV20-1 to TRBJ2-7; D gene uncertain. The V gene lost 3 bases and the J gene lost 0 bases, with 15 bases spanning the gap. Germline V gives CDR1 DFQATT, CDR2 SNEGSKA (reference sequence). This CDR3 is 15 amino acids long. The CDR3 region has the DNA TGCAGTGCTAGTTTTGCAGACCCTCCCTCCTACGAGCAGTACTTC. This encodes CSASFADPPSYEQYF.

CDR3 bases: TGTGCCAGCAGCGATGGACAGGGGGTAAATTCACCCCTCCACTTT. It is translated as CASSDGQGVNSPLHF. The J gene is TRBJ1-6, the V gene TRBV7-9; 10 bases fit TRBD1. Germline lookup yields CDR1 SEHNR and CDR2 FQNEAQ (reference sequence). Trimming took 5 bases from V and 7 from J; bases not matched to a gene: 5. The CDR3 contains 15 residues.

This clonotype was detected ten times or more. V gene TRBV4-3 combines with J gene TRBJ2-1; D unresolved. Trimming removed 0 bases from V and 12 bases from J, with 15 bases in between. The CDR3 is 14 residues long. Per the germline V gene, CDR1 is LGHNA and CDR2 is YSLEER. The DNA for the CDR3 is TGCGCCAGCAGCCAAGAGTCCAGCAAGACAACGCAGTTCTTC. Protein product: CASSQESSKTTQFF.

This clonotype was observed a handful of times. This chain uses TRBV18 with TRBJ1-5; 7 nucleotides align to TRBD1. The junction had 10 bases not matched to a gene; V was cut back by 3 bases and J by 5 bases. The CDR3 spans 16 residues. CDR1 KGHSH and CDR2 LQKENI come from the germline V gene. The CDR3, as DNA: TGTGCCAGCTCACCGCAATCAGGGGGTAACGATCAGCCCCAGCATTTT. Translation gives CASSPQSGGNDQPQHF.

This clonotype was observed a few times. The DNA of the CDR3 is TGCAGTGCTAGAGGGTCCACCGCCAGGGGCATTGAAGCTTTCTTT. It specifies CSARGSTARGIEAFF. The V gene is TRBV20-1, the J gene TRBJ1-1; D perhaps matches TRBD1 (6 bases). The length of the CDR3 is 15 residues. Germline V lookup: CDR1 DFQATT, CDR2 SNEGSKA (reference sequence). Trimming left V 1 base short and J 7 bases short, with 19 bases between.

This chain joins TRBV30 and TRBJ2-4; D not resolved. The germline CDR1 and CDR2 sequences are GTSNPN and SVGIG (reference sequence). This CDR3 region has 13 residues. Trimming stripped 7 bases from V and 1 base from J, with 11 bases between. Here the CDR3 DNA reads TGTGCCTACCAGAGGATGGCCAAAAACATTCAGTACTTC. It specifies CAYQRMAKNIQYF.

In its sample, this clonotype was seen a few times. The chain combines TRBV12-3 or TRBV12-4 with TRBJ1-4; D uncertain. V lost 4 bases, J lost 6 bases, and 6 bases lay in between. This CDR3 spans 12 amino acids. The CDR3 DNA sequence: TGTGCCAGCAGTTCTTATGATGAAAAACTGTTTTTT. Translating it yields CASSSYDEKLFF.

CDR3 DNA: TGTGCCAGCAGTGCGGACAGTCACTCTGGGGCCAACGTCCTGACTTTC. This sequence encodes CASSADSHSGANVLTF. The chain recombines TRBV27 with TRBJ2-6, with D perhaps matching TRBD1 (6 bases). The V gene lost 5 bases and the J gene lost 0 bases, with 11 bases spanning the gap. Germline values: CDR1 MNHEY, CDR2 SMNVEV (reference sequence). CDR3 length: 16 amino acids.

The chain has TRBV6-5 and TRBJ1-2; the D is unclear. This CDR3 has 15 residues. V lost 0 bases to trimming and J lost 0 bases, with 8 bases between them. Per the germline V gene, CDR1 is MNHEY and CDR2 is SVGAGI. The CDR3, as DNA: TGTGCCAGCAGTTACTCGGTTCGTACTAACTATGGCTACACCTTC. It translates to CASSYSVRTNYGYTF.

This clonotype was seen at least ten times. The chain employs TRBV7-2 and TRBJ2-1; D possibly corresponds to TRBD1 (6 bases). The CDR3 sequence is 15 residues long. Germline V lookup: CDR1 SGHTA, CDR2 FQGNSA. V lost 1 base, J lost 6 bases, and 13 bases lay in between. The chain's CDR3 is CASSLEADSLNEQFF. The CDR3 DNA is TGTGCCAGCAGCTTAGAGGCGGACAGCCTCAATGAGCAGTTCTTC.

The J gene is TRBJ2-1, the V gene TRBV3-1; 7 nucleotides align to TRBD1. Germline CDR1 LGHDT, CDR2 YNNKEL (reference sequence). Trimming removed 3 bases from V and 3 bases from J; junction bases left unmatched: 2. The CDR3 contains 14 residues. CDR3 DNA sequence: TGTGCCAGCAGCCAGGGGACAGTCTACAATGAGCAGTTCTTC. Amino acid sequence: CASSQGTVYNEQFF.

The table lists this clonotype with a few counts. The chain links TRBV7-3 to TRBJ2-3, with 9 nucleotides matching TRBD2. CDR3 length: 14 residues. Germline values: CDR1 SGHTA, CDR2 FQGTGA. V lost 5 bases to trimming and J lost 4 bases; unmatched junction nucleotides: 4. The CDR3 DNA reads as TGTGCCAGCAGCGGACTAGCGCGTTCAGATACGCAGTATTTT. It is translated as CASSGLARSDTQYF.

The V and J genes are TRBV5-6 and TRBJ2-2, with 7 bases aligning to TRBD2. CDR1 is SGHDT and CDR2 is YYEEEE in the germline V gene. V trimming: 0 bases; J trimming: 7 bases; junction bases outside the gene matches: 9. This CDR3 has 16 residues. The CDR3 DNA is TGTGCCAGCAGCTTGGGCGGGGGAGCGGCGATCGGGGAGCTGTTTTTT. It specifies CASSLGGGAAIGELFF.

The chain has TRBV6-1 and TRBJ2-5; possibly TRBD1 or TRBD2 for D (5 bases each). Per germline, CDR1 MNHNS and CDR2 SASEGT. Trimming left V 2 bases short and J 4 bases short, with 11 bases between. The CDR3 length is 14 residues. This CDR3 reads CASSERRGGETQYF. The CDR3 DNA sequence: TGTGCCAGCAGTGAAAGACGTGGGGGAGAGACCCAGTACTTC.